The 12 T cell receptor beta chains in this list originate from one sample, sequenced in a study of human thymus T cells. Libraries were prepared by immunoSEQ multiplex PCR; TCRdb keeps only in-frame clonotypes and omits some of them. The sample consists of 55,000 to 70,000 clones, 94% of them appearing once. The sample was blood. The receptors come from a boy less than two years old with a congenital heart defect but otherwise immunologically healthy.

V is TRBV28 and J is TRBJ1-2, with D uncertain. The CDR3 is made up of 12 amino acids. The V and J ends lost 1 base and 8 bases respectively, with 8 bases between them. Germline CDR1 reads MDHEN; CDR2 reads SYDVKM. The CDR3, as DNA: TGTGCCAGCAGTTTATCCGGGGTAGGCTACACCTTC. Amino acids: CASSLSGVGYTF.

This sequence joins TRBV11-2 and TRBJ2-7, with 7 bases that match TRBD2. In germline, CDR1 is SGHAT, CDR2 FQNNGV. The CDR3 is 14 residues long. V was pared by 5 bases and J by 0 bases, with 4 bases of the junction left unmatched. CDR3 DNA sequence: TGTGCCAGCAGCCCGGGACTATCCTCCTACGAGCAGTACTTC. Protein sequence: CASSPGLSSYEQYF.

This clone was detected only once. The gene calls are TRBV4-2 and TRBJ1-6; possible D gene TRBD1, 6 bases. The CDR3 has 13 residues. Germline CDR1 reads LGHNA; CDR2 reads YNFKEQ. The V gene lost 4 bases and the J gene lost 8 bases, with 9 bases spanning the gap. Written as DNA, the CDR3 is TGTGCCAGCAGCCTTACAGGGTATTCACCCCTCCACTTT. As protein: CASSLTGYSPLHF.

The rearrangement joins TRBV4-3 to TRBJ1-3; D remains unclear. V was cut by 0 bases and J by 0 bases, with 9 bases left in between. CDR3 length: 16 residues. Germline V gene sequence: CDR1 LGHNA, CDR2 YSLEER. The CDR3 DNA reads as TGCGCCAGCAGCCAAGATCGAGGAAGCTCTGGAAACACCATATATTTT. Its protein is CASSQDRGSSGNTIYF.

V is TRBV5-4 and J is TRBJ1-1; D remains ambiguous. The V and J ends lost 5 bases and 1 base respectively, with 15 bases between them. Germline-derived CDR1 and CDR2 are SGHNT and YYREEE (reference sequence). This CDR3 contains 15 residues. The CDR3 loop is CASRSGLFGNTEAFF. Here the CDR3 DNA reads TGTGCCAGCAGGTCCGGACTGTTCGGGAACACTGAAGCTTTCTTT.

The rearrangement uses TRBV28 and TRBJ1-2, with D perhaps matching TRBD1 (6 bases). Trimming cost V 6 bases and J 5 bases, with 25 bases left between them. The CDR3 is made up of 17 amino acids. The germline gives CDR1 MDHEN, CDR2 SYDVKM. CDR3 sequence reads: CASSPTGFLPSLYGYTF. In DNA, the CDR3 is TGTGCCAGCAGCCCCACAGGGTTTTTGCCCTCCCTATATGGCTACACCTTC.

The chain carries TRBV5-6 and TRBJ2-1; the D gene is possibly TRBD2 (6 bases). The CDR3 consists of 14 residues. Trimming removed 1 base from V and 4 bases from J, with 9 bases in between. In germline, CDR1 is SGHDT, CDR2 YYEEEE. CDR3 residues: CASSLSGLYNEQFF. CDR3 DNA sequence: TGTGCCAGCAGCTTGTCGGGACTTTACAATGAGCAGTTCTTC.

This clone was counted between two and nine times. The gene calls are TRBV27 and TRBJ2-1; D unresolved. This CDR3 spans 15 amino acids. The germline CDR1 and CDR2 sequences are MNHEY and SMNVEV (reference sequence). Trimming cost V 5 bases and J 3 bases, with 14 bases left between them. The CDR3 DNA reads as TGTGCCAGCAGTCCCCCCGTCGGCTACTACAATGAGCAGTTCTTC. Its translation is CASSPPVGYYNEQFF.

This rearrangement joins TRBV6-1 to TRBJ2-7; D not certain. The germline gives CDR1 MNHNS, CDR2 SASEGT. The CDR3 covers 13 residues. Trimming took 2 bases from V and 2 from J, leaving 7 bases between them. The CDR3 loop is CASSERQPYEQYF. The CDR3 DNA follows: TGTGCCAGCAGTGAACGGCAGCCCTACGAGCAGTACTTC.

Remarks on this clone: Other DNA sequences in this sample translate to the same CDR3. The chain has TRBV7-2 and TRBJ2-3; D gene unclear. The CDR3 consists of 13 residues. Trimming took 3 bases from V and 3 from J, leaving 7 bases between them. Germline V lookup: CDR1 SGHTA, CDR2 FQGNSA. The CDR3 protein is CASSFRGTDTQYF. The CDR3 DNA follows: TGTGCCAGCAGCTTCCGTGGAACAGATACGCAGTATTTT. Together with reference TRBV7-2 and TRBJ2-3, the CDR3 gives the full variable domain: GAGVSQSPSNKVTEKGKDVELRCDPISGHTALYWYRQSLGQGLEFLIYFQGNSAPDKSGLPSDRFSAERTGGSVSTLTIQRTQQEDSAVYLCASSFRGTDTQYFGPGTRLTVL.

The chain has TRBV5-1 and TRBJ1-6; 8 nucleotides match TRBD1. V shed 4 bases, J shed 4 bases, and the junction held 10 bases outside the gene matches. The germline V gene has CDR1 SGHRS and CDR2 YFSETQ. The CDR3 length is 17 residues. CDR3 nucleotide sequence: TGCGCCAGCAGCCCCGGGCAGGGGGCCTTTTATAATTCACCCCTCCACTTT. Translated: CASSPGQGAFYNSPLHF.

The chain employs TRBV4-2 and TRBJ2-1; 11 bases are a match to TRBD2. The germline CDR1 and CDR2 sequences are LGHNA and YNFKEQ. CDR3 length equals 15 residues. V shed 5 bases, J shed 6 bases, and the junction held 6 bases outside the gene matches. CDR3 sequence reads: CASSFSLAGGNEQFF. CDR3 in DNA: TGTGCCAGCAGCTTCAGCCTAGCGGGAGGCAATGAGCAGTTCTTC.